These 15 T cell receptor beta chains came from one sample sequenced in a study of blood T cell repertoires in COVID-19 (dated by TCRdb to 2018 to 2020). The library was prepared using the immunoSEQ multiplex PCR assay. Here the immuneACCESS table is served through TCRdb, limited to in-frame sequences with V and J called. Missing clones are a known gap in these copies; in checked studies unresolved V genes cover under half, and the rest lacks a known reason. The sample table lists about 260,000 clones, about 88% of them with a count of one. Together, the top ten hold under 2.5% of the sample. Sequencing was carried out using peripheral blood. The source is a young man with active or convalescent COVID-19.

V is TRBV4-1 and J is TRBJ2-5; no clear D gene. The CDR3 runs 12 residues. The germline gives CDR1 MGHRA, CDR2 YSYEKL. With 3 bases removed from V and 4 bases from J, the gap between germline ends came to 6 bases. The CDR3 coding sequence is TGCGCCAGCAGCCAGAGAAGAGAGACCCAGTACTTC. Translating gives CASSQRRETQYF.

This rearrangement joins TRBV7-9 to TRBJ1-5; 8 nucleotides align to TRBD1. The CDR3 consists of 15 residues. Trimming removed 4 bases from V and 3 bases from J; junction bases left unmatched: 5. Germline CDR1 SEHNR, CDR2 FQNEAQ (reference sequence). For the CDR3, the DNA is TGTGCCAGCAGCTCGGACAGGGAAAACAATCAGCCCCAGCATTTT. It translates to CASSSDRENNQPQHF.

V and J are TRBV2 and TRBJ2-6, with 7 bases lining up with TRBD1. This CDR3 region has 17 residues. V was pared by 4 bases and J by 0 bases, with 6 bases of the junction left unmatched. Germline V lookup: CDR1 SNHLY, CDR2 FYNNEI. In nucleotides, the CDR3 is TGTGCCAGCAGTGGAACAGGGGTTCGCTCTGGGGCCAACGTCCTGACTTTC. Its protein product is CASSGTGVRSGANVLTF.

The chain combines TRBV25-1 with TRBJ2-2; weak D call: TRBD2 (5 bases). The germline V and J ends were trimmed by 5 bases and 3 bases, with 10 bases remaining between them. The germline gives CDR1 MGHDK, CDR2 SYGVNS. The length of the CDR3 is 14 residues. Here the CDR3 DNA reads TGTGCCAGCAGTCGCCGGGATGACACCGGGGAGCTGTTTTTT. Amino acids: CASSRRDDTGELFF.

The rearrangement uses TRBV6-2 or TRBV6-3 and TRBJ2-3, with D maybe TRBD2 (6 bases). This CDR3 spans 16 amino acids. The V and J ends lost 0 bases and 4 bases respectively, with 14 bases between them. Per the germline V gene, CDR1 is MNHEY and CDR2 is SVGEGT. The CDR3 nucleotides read TGTGCCAGCAGTTACTCGAGGCGGGGAACGGCAGATACGCAGTATTTT. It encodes CASSYSRRGTADTQYF.

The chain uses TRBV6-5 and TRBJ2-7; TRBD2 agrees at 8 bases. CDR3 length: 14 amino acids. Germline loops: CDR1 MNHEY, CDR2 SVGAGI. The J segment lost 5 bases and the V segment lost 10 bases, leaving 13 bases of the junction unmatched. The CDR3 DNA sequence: TGTGCCACCAAAACCGGGACTAGATCCCACGAGCAGTACTTC. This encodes CATKTGTRSHEQYF.

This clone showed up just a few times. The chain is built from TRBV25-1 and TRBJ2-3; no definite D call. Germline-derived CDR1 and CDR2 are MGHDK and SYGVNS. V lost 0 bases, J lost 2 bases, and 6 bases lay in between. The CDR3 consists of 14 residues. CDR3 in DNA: TGTGCCAGCAGTGAATATAGCCTCACAGATACGCAGTATTTT. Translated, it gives CASSEYSLTDTQYF.

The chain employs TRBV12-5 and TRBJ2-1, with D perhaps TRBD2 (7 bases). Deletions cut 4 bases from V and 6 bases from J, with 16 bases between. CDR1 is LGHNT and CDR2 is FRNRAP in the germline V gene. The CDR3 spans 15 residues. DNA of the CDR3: TGTGCTAGTGGTTCAAAGGGGGGGAAATTCAATGAGCAGTTCTTC. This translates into CASGSKGGKFNEQFF.

CDR3 amino acids: CASSSEGQGVWGYTF. Here the CDR3 DNA reads TGTGCCAGCAGCTCAGAGGGACAGGGGGTTTGGGGCTACACCTTC. V is TRBV5-6 and J is TRBJ1-2; 11 positions agree with TRBD1. This CDR3 is 15 amino acids long. CDR1 and CDR2 from the germline V gene are SGHDT and YYEEEE. The J segment lost 8 bases and the V segment lost 3 bases, leaving 9 bases of the junction unmatched.

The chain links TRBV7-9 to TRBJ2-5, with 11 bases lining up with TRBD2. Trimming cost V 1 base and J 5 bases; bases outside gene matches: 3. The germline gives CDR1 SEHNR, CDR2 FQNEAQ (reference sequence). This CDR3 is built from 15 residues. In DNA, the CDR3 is TGTGCCAGCAGCTTAGGGCTAGCGGGAGGTGAGACCCAGTACTTC. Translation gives CASSLGLAGGETQYF. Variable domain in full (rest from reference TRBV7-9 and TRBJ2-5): DTGVSQNPRHKITKRGQNVTFRCDPISEHNRLYWYRQTLGQGPEFLTYFQNEAQLEKSRLLSDRFSAERPKGSFSTLEIQRTEQGDSAMYLCASSLGLAGGETQYFGPGTRLLVL.

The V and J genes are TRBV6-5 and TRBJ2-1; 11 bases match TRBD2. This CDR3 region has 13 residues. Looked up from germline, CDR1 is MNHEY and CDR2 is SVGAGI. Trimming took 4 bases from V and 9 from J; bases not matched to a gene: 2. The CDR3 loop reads CASSLAGGSEQFF. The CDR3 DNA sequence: TGTGCCAGCAGTTTAGCGGGGGGGAGTGAGCAGTTCTTC.

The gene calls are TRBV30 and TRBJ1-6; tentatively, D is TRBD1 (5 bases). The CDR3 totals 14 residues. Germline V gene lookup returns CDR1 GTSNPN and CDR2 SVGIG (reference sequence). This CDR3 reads CATRGSSYNSPLHF. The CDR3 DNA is TGTGCTACCCGGGGGAGCTCCTATAATTCACCCCTCCACTTT. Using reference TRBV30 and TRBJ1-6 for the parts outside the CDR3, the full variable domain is SQTIHQWPATLVQPVGSPLSLECTVEGTSNPNLYWYRQAAGRGLQLLFYSVGIGQISSEVPQNLSASRPQDRQFILSSKKLLLSDSGFYLCATRGSSYNSPLHFGNGTRLTVT.

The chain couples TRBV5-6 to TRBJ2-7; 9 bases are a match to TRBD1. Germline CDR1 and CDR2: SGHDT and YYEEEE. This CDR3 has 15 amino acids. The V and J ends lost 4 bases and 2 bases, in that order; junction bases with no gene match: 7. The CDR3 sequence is CASSPLRDRAYEQYF. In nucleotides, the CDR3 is TGTGCCAGCAGCCCTCTCCGGGACAGGGCCTACGAGCAGTACTTC.

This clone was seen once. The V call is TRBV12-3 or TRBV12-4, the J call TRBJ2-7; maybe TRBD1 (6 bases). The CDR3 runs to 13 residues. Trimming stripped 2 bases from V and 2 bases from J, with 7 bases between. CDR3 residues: CASSLTGPYEQYF. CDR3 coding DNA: TGTGCCAGCAGTTTAACAGGGCCCTACGAGCAGTACTTC.

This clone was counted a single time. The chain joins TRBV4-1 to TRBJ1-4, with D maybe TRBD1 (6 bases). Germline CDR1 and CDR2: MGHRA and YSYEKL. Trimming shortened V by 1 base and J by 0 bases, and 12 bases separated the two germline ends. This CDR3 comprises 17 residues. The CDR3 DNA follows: TGCGCCAGCAGCCAAGGACCTGGACAGACAACTAATGAAAAACTGTTTTTT. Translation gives CASSQGPGQTTNEKLFF.